The present TCR beta chain was sequenced within a study of T cells in Graves' hyperthyroidism and ophthalmopathy (dated 2019 in TCRdb). For the study in its entirety: Peripheral blood samples were taken at the time of initial diagnosis, prior to any treatment. Following sampling, methimazole starting at 30 mg daily was given to hyperthyroidism patients, and high-dose intravenous methylprednisolone was given to ophthalmopathy patients. The 100 discovery patients were randomly divided into training and test sets at a 7:3 ratio. To identify distinguishing TCR V-J signatures, a discovery cohort of 90 to 100 patients was used, comprising 40 to 45 with Graves' ophthalmopathy and 57 with stable Graves' hyperthyroidism. According to the paper, TCR Vbeta CDR3 sequencing was carried out on 120 to 150 peripheral blood samples, which came from under 50 ophthalmopathy, roughly 75 hyperthyroidism and some 17 progressor patients. Whether ophthalmopathy could be predicted prospectively was tested in an independent validation cohort made up of roughly 19 hyperthyroidism patients plus 17 patients who later progressed to ophthalmopathy. Thyroid tissue and blood T-cell repertoires from about 6 Graves' hyperthyroidism patients were also compared in the study.

Moderately to severely active disease, a Clinical Activity Score of at least 3, a NOSPECS grade of at least 4, and a duration under 3 months were present in ophthalmopathy patients. The study excluded patients with uncontrolled infections, other autoimmune diseases, pregnancy or lactation. Diagnoses relied on clinical symptoms, serum thyroxine and TRAb, thyroid ultrasound and orbital computed tomography. Ficoll-Paque density gradient centrifugation was used to isolate PBMCs from 8 to 10 ml of fresh peripheral blood. Total RNA was extracted with Trizol reagent, and quality was checked on an Agilent 2100 Bioanalyzer. The TCR beta CDR3 regions were amplified from RNA transcripts. For the first round of RT-PCR on the TCR CDR3, the HTBI primer set was used together with the Qiagen OneStep RT-PCR kit. Libraries were constructed in a second round of multiplex PCR, after which size selection and purification were performed. Libraries were sequenced paired-end with 100 bp reads on an Illumina HiSeq2000. Turning to the authors' computational methods: SOAPnuke was used to process the raw data, with reads discarded if the reads contained adapters or uncalled bases, had a mean Phred below 15, or lacked an exact constant-primer or identifier match. High-quality paired reads were merged using COPE v1.2.5, and each unique nucleotide sequence was defined as a clonotype. MiTCR v1.1 was used to align clonotypes to the IMGT TRBV, TRBD and TRBJ reference segments. Only V-J combinations with frequency above 0.0001, covering 99.2% of repertoires, were analysed. The TCS score was defined as F50 (clonal expansion) divided by E x V (chaos), with BLOSUM62-based TCRdist calculated between CDR3 peptides within each V-J. Welch's t-statistics and random forest reduced roughly 540 V-J features to 13, which were used in a naive Bayes classifier (R e1071). TCRdb itself trimmed the public reads at Q25 with fastp, ran MiXCR and retained productive beta chains. Duplicate CDR3 protein sequences are folded into a single record with the most common DNA and genes. These V and J calls are TCRdb output, not the study's own analysis. The sample table holds under 500,000 distinct CDR3 sequences, of which around an eighth were seen once. 25% to 30% of the sample belongs to the ten largest clones.

The germline V gene (reference sequence) provides CDR1 SGHAT and CDR2 FQDESV. The CDR3, from cysteine to phenylalanine, totals 15 residues. Just CDR3 DNA is preserved here, 45 bases in frame from base 1. A remark on this clonotype: This clone's antigen is unknown. One junction end does not reproduce the germline sequence, and a read error may be involved.

Summary of the overall study and its limitations: In validation, the model predicted progression to ophthalmopathy with approximately 69% sensitivity and 72% to 85% specificity, a median of about 6 months before onset. Sample size was not statistically predetermined, and investigators were not blinded to group allocation. Blood samples also contained most of the expanded thyroid clonotypes (frequency above 0.001), which suggests that blood repertoires may reflect thyroid immune responses. A 13 V-J signature model separated ophthalmopathy from stable hyperthyroidism, with 87.88% sensitivity and roughly 84% specificity in cross-validation and 80%/75% in testing.

The specimen sequenced was blood. The chain employs TRBV11-1 and TRBJ2-6, with the identity of the D gene unclear. This clonotype was obtained from a man aged 50 or older with Graves' ophthalmopathy. The DNA sequence reads TGCGCCAGCAGCCTTGCTCCTTCTGGGGCCAACGTCCTGACTTTC. Translated, it gives CASSLAPSGANVLTF.